Reported below is one TCR beta chain. Antigen specificity is unknown. The CDR3 is 15 residues long. CDR1 and CDR2 from the germline V gene are SGDLS and YYNGEE. V lost 4 bases and J lost 1; bases outside the gene matches: 5. This record comes from a study of cytomegalovirus exposure and HLA in healthy donors. Overall study findings and caveats: There were 150 to 200 TCR beta chains listed as cytomegalovirus-associated.

With 60 Vbeta and 13 Jbeta primers, the PCR was carried out. Assay: immunoSEQ multiplex PCR; the TCRdb copy retains only in-frame clones and omits some. The profile shows 210,000 or so clones, 75% to 85% of them singletons. The chain joins TRBV9 to TRBJ1-5; 7 bases agree with TRBD1. The receptor comes from a girl between 5 and 17 years old in good health and CMV-seronegative. Material: PBMCs. The DNA for the CDR3 is TGTGCCAGCAGCCTACAGGGGAGAAGCAATCAGCCCCAGCATTTT. This encodes CASSLQGRSNQPQHF. Filled out from reference TRBV9 and TRBJ1-5, the complete variable domain reads DSGVTQTPKHLITATGQRVTLRCSPRSGDLSVYWYQQSLDQGLQFLIQYYNGEERAKGNILERFSAQQFPDLHSELNLSSLELGDSALYFCASSLQGRSNQPQHFGDGTRLSIL.